Presented here are 21 T cell receptor beta chains from one specimen sequenced in a study of shared clonotypes between healthy human individuals (TCRdb year 2020). The library was generated by the immunoSEQ multiplex PCR assay. This is the immuneACCESS table as TCRdb keeps it, with only in-frame sequences that have V and J called. A part of the clones is gone; compared with another copy, unresolved V genes explain less than half, and the rest is unexplained. The sample table lists 660,000 or so clones, 90% to 97% of them with a count of one. The ten largest make up about 0.12% of the sample. CD8 naive samples consisted of CD45RO-negative cells that were positively selected for CCR7, yielding a CD45RA+CCR7+ population without TemRA cells. Sequenced material: naive CD8+ T cells sorted from blood. What this sample's cell subset or site label stands for: CD45RA+CCR7+. Receptors originate from a woman in her twenties or thirties in good health.

The rearrangement uses TRBV6-1 and TRBJ1-5; perhaps TRBD1 as D (6 bases). Per germline, CDR1 MNHNS and CDR2 SASEGT. With 3 bases removed from V and 5 bases from J, the gap between germline ends came to 17 bases. The CDR3 runs 16 residues. CDR3 in DNA: TGTGCCAGCAGTGACCACCGACAGGTAGCCTATCAGCCCCAGCATTTT. Protein product: CASSDHRQVAYQPQHF.

The chain is built from TRBV9 and TRBJ2-7, with D maybe TRBD1 (5 bases). Trimming left V 3 bases short and J 1 base short, with 14 bases between. This CDR3 contains 15 residues. Germline V gives CDR1 SGDLS, CDR2 YYNGEE. DNA of the CDR3: TGTGCCAGCAGCGCTGGACATTCCAATTCCTACGAGCAGTACTTC. This codes for CASSAGHSNSYEQYF.

This clone has just a few counts. The rearrangement links TRBV27 to TRBJ2-5; 11 positions agree with TRBD2. The CDR3 extends over 16 amino acids. Germline lookup yields CDR1 MNHEY and CDR2 SMNVEV (reference sequence). The junction had 9 bases not matched to a gene; V was cut back by 4 bases and J by 5 bases. CDR3 in amino acids: CASSSLLAGGRETQYF. CDR3 nucleotides: TGTGCCAGCAGTTCCCTCCTAGCGGGAGGACGGGAGACCCAGTACTTC.

The rearrangement links TRBV10-3 to TRBJ1-4; 7 nucleotides agree with TRBD1. Germline CDR1 reads ENHRY; CDR2 reads SYGVKD. J gave up 8 bases and V 2 bases, and 5 bases lay outside the gene matches. The length of the CDR3 is 14 residues. The DNA for the CDR3 is TGTGCCATCAGTGAGCCAGGGGGTAGGGAAAAACTGTTTTTT. Its protein product is CAISEPGGREKLFF.

The chain recombines TRBV4-1 with TRBJ1-6, with D perhaps TRBD1 (5 bases). The CDR3 extends over 14 amino acids. Germline CDR1 and CDR2: MGHRA and YSYEKL. V lost 7 bases to trimming and J lost 9 bases, with 16 bases between them. CDR3 sequence: CASTDRPGGSPLHF. The CDR3 DNA follows: TGCGCCAGCACCGATCGCCCCGGGGGTTCACCCCTCCACTTT.

The chain uses TRBV15 and TRBJ2-1; D possibly corresponds to TRBD2 (6 bases). The germline V and J ends were trimmed by 8 bases and 5 bases, with 13 bases remaining between them. The CDR3 is made up of 13 amino acids. Germline V gene sequence: CDR1 LNHNV, CDR2 YYDKDF (reference sequence). Here the CDR3 reads CATGGAENNEQFF. In nucleotides, the CDR3 is TGTGCCACCGGAGGGGCAGAGAACAATGAGCAGTTCTTC.

V is TRBV9 and J is TRBJ2-1, with 13 bases lining up with TRBD2. J gave up 6 bases and V 3 bases, and 3 bases lay outside the gene matches. Per germline, CDR1 SGDLS and CDR2 YYNGEE. This CDR3 has 15 residues. The CDR3, as DNA: TGTGCCAGCAGCGCCGGGACTAGCGGGACCAATGAGCAGTTCTTC. Its protein product is CASSAGTSGTNEQFF.

The chain recombines TRBV5-1 with TRBJ2-7; D is possibly TRBD1 (5 bases). Trimming pared 4 bases from V and 2 bases from J, leaving 16 bases between. The CDR3 sequence is 15 residues long. Germline V gene data show CDR1 as SGHRS and CDR2 as YFSETQ. The CDR3: CASSPDGSGTYEQYF. The DNA for the CDR3 is TGCGCCAGCAGCCCGGATGGCTCAGGGACCTACGAGCAGTACTTC. Together with reference TRBV5-1 and TRBJ2-7, the CDR3 gives the full variable domain: KAGVTQTPRYLIKTRGQQVTLSCSPISGHRSVSWYQQTPGQGLQFLFEYFSETQRNKGNFPGRFSGRQFSNSRSEMNVSTLELGDSALYLCASSPDGSGTYEQYFGPGTRLTVT.

The V gene is TRBV6-4, the J gene TRBJ2-1, with 8 nucleotides matching TRBD2. The CDR3 consists of 14 residues. V gave up 6 bases and J gave up 2 bases; unmatched junction bases: 3. Germline V lookup: CDR1 MRHNA, CDR2 SNTAGT. In nucleotides, the CDR3 is TGTGCCAGCAGCCGAGCGGGGGCCTACAATGAGCAGTTCTTC. This codes for CASSRAGAYNEQFF.

This chain uses TRBV9 with TRBJ2-7; D tentatively reads TRBD1 or TRBD2 (7 bases each). Germline CDR1 SGDLS, CDR2 YYNGEE. V lost 0 bases and J 4 bases, leaving 11 bases between the germline ends. CDR3 length: 14 amino acids. The chain's CDR3 is CASSVDQGGYEQYF. The CDR3, as DNA: TGTGCCAGCAGCGTAGATCAGGGGGGGTACGAGCAGTACTTC.

This chain joins TRBV6-5 and TRBJ1-3; D possibly corresponds to TRBD1 (6 bases). The CDR3 has 15 amino acids. CDR1 is MNHEY, CDR2 SVGAGI, per germline. V was trimmed by 7 bases and J by 5 bases, leaving 18 bases between them. The chain's CDR3 is CASTTLQGVRNTIYF. In nucleotides, the CDR3 is TGTGCCAGCACCACGCTACAGGGCGTGCGAAACACCATATATTTT.

This clone showed up just a few times. The chain uses TRBV5-1 and TRBJ2-7; D ambiguous. V was pared by 0 bases and J by 5 bases, with 12 bases between. The germline CDR1 and CDR2 sequences are SGHRS and YFSETQ. The CDR3 contains 14 residues. The CDR3 sequence: CASSLASSPDEQYF. CDR3 DNA sequence: TGCGCCAGCAGCTTGGCGTCTAGTCCCGACGAGCAGTACTTC.

This clone came up once. V is TRBV10-2 and J is TRBJ2-6; no reliable D call. The V end lost 1 base, the J end lost 1 base, and 5 bases lay between the germline ends. The CDR3 is made up of 15 amino acids. Germline loops: CDR1 WSHSY, CDR2 SAAADI. The CDR3 nucleotides read TGCGCCAGCAGTGAGTGGTATTCTGGGGCCAACGTCCTGACTTTC. This codes for CASSEWYSGANVLTF.

The V and J genes are TRBV25-1 and TRBJ1-2, with D unclear. CDR3 size: 14 residues. The V gene's germline CDR1 is MGHDK and CDR2 SYGVNS. Trimming left V 7 bases short and J 3 bases short, with 15 bases between. The DNA for the CDR3 is TGTGCCAGCATACTGCGGGCCAGCCACTATGGCTACACCTTC. It codes for CASILRASHYGYTF.

V usage is TRBV5-5 and J usage is TRBJ1-4, with TRBD1 matching 11 bases. Germline V gene sequence: CDR1 SGHKS, CDR2 YYEKEE (reference sequence). This CDR3 is 16 amino acids long. The J segment lost 13 bases and the V segment lost 4 bases, leaving 15 bases of the junction unmatched. CDR3 region: CASSRARGQGDLALFF. The CDR3 region has the DNA TGTGCCAGCAGCAGGGCTAGGGGACAGGGGGACCTGGCACTGTTTTTT.

The rearrangement links TRBV29-1 to TRBJ2-7; no clear D. CDR1 is SQVTM, CDR2 ANQGSEA, per germline. The germline V and J ends were trimmed by 4 bases and 2 bases, with 12 bases remaining between them. The CDR3 has 13 amino acids. The CDR3 sequence: CSVVGGRTYEQYF. The CDR3 DNA follows: TGCAGCGTTGTTGGTGGCAGAACCTACGAGCAGTACTTC.

The chain combines TRBV7-9 with TRBJ1-1, with D maybe TRBD1 (5 bases). This CDR3 is 14 amino acids long. CDR1 SEHNR and CDR2 FQNEAQ come from the germline V gene (reference sequence). The ends were cut back, 5 bases at V and 0 bases at J, with 10 bases in the middle. This CDR3 is CASSLRQMNTEAFF. Written as DNA, the CDR3 is TGTGCCAGCAGCCTCCGACAGATGAACACTGAAGCTTTCTTT.

The chain employs TRBV20-1 and TRBJ2-1; D not resolved. This CDR3 has 11 amino acids. Between the trimmed V and J ends, which lost 3 bases and 3 bases, there was a span of 3 bases. Germline-derived CDR1 and CDR2 are DFQATT and SNEGSKA (reference sequence). CDR3 in DNA: TGCAGTGCTAGCCACTACAATGAGCAGTTCTTC. Its translation: CSASHYNEQFF.

The rearrangement uses TRBV27 and TRBJ1-1; a possible D gene is TRBD1 (6 bases). Trimming left V 0 bases short and J 1 base short, with 12 bases between. The CDR3 consists of 16 residues. The germline V gene has CDR1 MNHEY and CDR2 SMNVEV (reference sequence). The DNA of the CDR3 is TGTGCCAGCAGTTTATCGATCTTGGGGGCGAACACTGAAGCTTTCTTT. It encodes CASSLSILGANTEAFF.

This clone was found once. The rearrangement links TRBV4-2 to TRBJ2-2; 13 positions match TRBD2. This CDR3 is 16 amino acids long. CDR1 and CDR2 from the germline V gene are LGHNA and YNFKEQ. V lost 5 bases and J lost 5; bases outside the gene matches: 5. In DNA form, the CDR3 reads TGTGCCAGCAGCTATATGGGACTAGCGGGAACCGGGGAGCTGTTTTTT. Residues: CASSYMGLAGTGELFF.

This clone came up once. The rearrangement links TRBV19 to TRBJ2-2, with 10 bases that match TRBD1. The CDR3 is 16 residues long. With V trimmed by 6 bases and J by 5 bases, 9 bases remained unmatched. Germline loops: CDR1 LNHDA, CDR2 SQIVND (reference sequence). The CDR3 protein is CASSPGTGVLTGELFF. The CDR3 DNA sequence: TGTGCCAGTAGCCCCGGGACAGGGGTCTTAACCGGGGAGCTGTTTTTT.